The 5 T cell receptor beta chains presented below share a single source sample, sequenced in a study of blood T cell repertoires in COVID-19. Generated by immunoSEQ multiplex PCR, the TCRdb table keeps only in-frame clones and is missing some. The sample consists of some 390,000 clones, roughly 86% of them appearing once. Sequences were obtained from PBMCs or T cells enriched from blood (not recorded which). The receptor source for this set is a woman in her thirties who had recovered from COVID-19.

The CDR3, as DNA: TGTGCCAGCAGTTACGAACTTGGGGGTCCTAGCGGGAGGGCCGACAATGAGCAGTTCTTC. It is translated as CASSYELGGPSGRADNEQFF. This chain uses TRBV6-2 or TRBV6-3 with TRBJ2-1, with 12 bases fitting TRBD2. The germline gives CDR1 MNHEY, CDR2 SVGEGT. CDR3 length: 20 residues. V lost 2 bases and J lost 5; bases outside the gene matches: 16.

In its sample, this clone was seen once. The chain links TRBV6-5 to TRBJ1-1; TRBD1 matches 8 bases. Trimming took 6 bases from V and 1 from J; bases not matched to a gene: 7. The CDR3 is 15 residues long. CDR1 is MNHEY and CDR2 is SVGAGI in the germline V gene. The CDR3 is CASRVGGQANTEAFF. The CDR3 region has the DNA TGTGCCAGCAGAGTGGGGGGACAGGCGAACACTGAAGCTTTCTTT.

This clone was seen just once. This chain's CDR3 is CSVENQAGVESYGYTF. CDR3 bases: TGCAGCGTTGAAAACCAGGCGGGGGTAGAAAGTTATGGCTACACCTTC. The chain links TRBV29-1 to TRBJ1-2; tentative D call: TRBD1 (5 bases). V lost 2 bases and J 5 bases, leaving 21 bases between the germline ends. CDR1 and CDR2 (germline): SQVTM, ANQGSEA. The CDR3 has 16 residues.

The CDR3 here is CASSLAWLNTEAFF. Written as DNA, the CDR3 is TGTGCCAGCAGCTTAGCGTGGCTGAACACTGAAGCTTTCTTT. The chain uses TRBV7-9 and TRBJ1-1, with no clear D. There are 14 residues in the CDR3. V was trimmed by 0 bases and J by 0 bases, leaving 5 bases between them. Germline CDR1 SEHNR, CDR2 FQNEAQ (reference sequence).

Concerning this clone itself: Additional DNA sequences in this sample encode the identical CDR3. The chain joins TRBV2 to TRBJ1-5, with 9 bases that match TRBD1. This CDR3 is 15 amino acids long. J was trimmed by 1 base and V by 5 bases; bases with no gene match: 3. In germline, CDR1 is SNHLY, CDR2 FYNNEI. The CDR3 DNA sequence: TGTGCCAGCAGTCCTGACAGGGGGAGCAATCAGCCCCAGCATTTT. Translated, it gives CASSPDRGSNQPQHF.